This entry features one TCR beta chain sequence. This record comes from a study of blood T cell repertoires in COVID-19. At the level of the study: Samples came from the United States, Italy and Spain, spanning acute and convalescent COVID-19.

Cohort 3 recovered donors had two negative PCRs, clearance, or symptom resolution. The CDR3 loop spans 14 amino acids. The germline V gene encodes CDR1 WSHSY and CDR2 SAAADI. Trimming removed 5 bases from V and 3 bases from J, with 10 bases in between. TCRdb's copy holds only in-frame clones and misses some; the assay was immunoSEQ multiplex PCR. The sample holds around 200,000 clones, more than 80% seen once. This TCR came from a man aged 35 to 55 who had recovered from COVID-19. Sequenced sample: PBMCs or T cells enriched from blood (not recorded which). V usage is TRBV10-2 and J usage is TRBJ1-4; tentatively, D is TRBD1 (5 bases). CDR3 in amino acids: CASSPGVSNEKLFF. The CDR3 nucleotides are TGCGCCAGCAGTCCGGGGGTATCTAATGAAAAACTGTTTTTT.